These T cell receptor beta chains were read from a single sample in a study of tumor and adjacent non-tumor tissue in lung cancer. TCRdb reanalysed the multiplex PCR reads using MiXCR and keeps one entry per CDR3 protein. The sample contains 120,000 or so distinct CDR3 sequences, around three fifths of which appear only once. The sample was lung tumor tissue. The receptors were sampled from a man between 25 and 39 years old with non-small cell lung cancer. The CDR3 runs from the conserved cysteine through the conserved F or W. Fields, in order: clone size, D gene, J gene, V gene, CDR3 DNA, CDR3 protein. D genes are given only for firm matches. Clone size, where shown, is once, few, many, or a class for clones that have expanded.

.,.,TRBJ1-4,TRBV4-2,TGTGCCAGCAGCCCAGGACAGACCAATCAAGGGGAAAAACTGTTTTTT,CASSPGQTNQGEKLFF
.,TRBD1,TRBJ1-5,TRBV5-6,TGTGCCAGCAGCCGGACAGGGGACAATCAGCCCCAGCACTTT,CASSRTGDNQPQHF
.,.,TRBJ1-1,TRBV3-2,TGTGCCAGCAGCCAGAAACTCGGGGACTGCTACATGAACACTGAAGCTTTCTTT,CASSQKLGDCYMNTEAFF
.,TRBD2,TRBJ2-7,TRBV20-1,TGCAGTGTTAAAACGGCGGGGGGGCAGAACGAGCAGTACTTC,CSVKTAGGQNEQYF
many,.,TRBJ2-7,TRBV12-3/TRBV12-4,TGTGCCAGCAGTTACACCGGGGGTACTTACGAGCAGTACTTC,CASSYTGGTYEQYF
.,.,TRBJ2-7,TRBV4-2,TGTGCCAGCAGCTCCGCCCCGGAGTCGGACTATGAGCAGTACTTC,CASSSAPESDYEQYF
.,TRBD2,TRBJ2-3,TRBV12-3/TRBV12-4,TGTGCCAGCAGCCTATATGGTACTAGCGGCACATATACGCAGTATTTT,CASSLYGTSGTYTQYF
few,TRBD2,TRBJ2-3,TRBV4-1,TGCGCCAGCAGCCGGAAGCGGGAGGGCACAGATACGCAGTATTTT,CASSRKREGTDTQYF
.,.,TRBJ2-2,TRBV20-1,TGCAGTGCACTTAGACAGGCGACCGGGGAGCTGTCTTTT,CSALRQATGELSF
few,.,TRBJ1-2,TRBV5-4,TGTGCCAGCAGCTTGGACGTTAACTATGGCTACACCTTC,CASSLDVNYGYTF
.,.,TRBJ1-1,TRBV13,TGTGCCAGCAGCTCCCAGGGATACGGGAGCGCTGGAGCTTTCTTT,CASSSQGYGSAGAFF
many,.,TRBJ1-2,TRBV6-1,TGTGCCAGCAGCAACATGGACTATGGCTACACCTTC,CASSNMDYGYTF
once,TRBD1,TRBJ2-1,TRBV6-5,TGTGCCAACAGTTACTGGCAGGGGGACAATGGGCAGTTCTTC,CANSYWQGDNGQFF
once,TRBD1,TRBJ2-2,TRBV11-2,TGTGTTAGGAGCTGGGACAGCGGGGAGCTGTTTTTT,CVRSWDSGELFF
.,.,TRBJ2-7,TRBV5-5,TGTGCCAGCAGCTTGAAGCCAGCGAACAGCTCCTACGAGCAGTACTTC,CASSLKPANSSYEQYF
.,TRBD2,TRBJ2-3,TRBV12-3/TRBV12-4,TGTGCCAGCAGTATCCCCTGGACTAGCGGGGGGGCGGGCACAGATACGCAGTATTTT,CASSIPWTSGGAGTDTQYF
.,TRBD2,TRBJ2-7,TRBV10-2,TGCGCCAGCACGGCGGGAGGGACTTCAAATTACGAGCATTACTTC,CASTAGGTSNYEHYF
.,TRBD1,TRBJ1-6,TRBV2,TGTGCCAGCACAATTTCCGGGACAGGGGTTTCACCCCTCCACTTT,CASTISGTGVSPLHF
.,.,TRBJ1-5,TRBV4-2,TGTGCCAGCAGCCATCTGAGAGGAAATCAGCCCCAGCGTTTT,CASSHLRGNQPQRF
once,TRBD1,TRBJ1-2,TRBV5-5,TGTGCCAGCTGCTTGGTGGGACAGGGTCCTGGCTACACCTTC,CASCLVGQGPGYTF
.,TRBD2,TRBJ2-3,TRBV5-1,TGCGCCAGCAGCTCCCCCATCAGCGGGAGGGCCGCAGATACGCAGTATTTT,CASSSPISGRAADTQYF
.,.,TRBJ2-2,TRBV4-1,TGCGCCGGCAGCCAACGGGACAACAGATACTTCACCGGGAAGCTGCTTTTT,CAGSQRDNRYFTGKLLF
.,TRBD1,TRBJ1-1,TRBV20-1,TGCAATGCTAAGACAGGGGGCTTCACTGAAGCTTTCTTT,CNAKTGGFTEAFF
once,.,TRBJ2-7,TRBV12-3/TRBV12-4,TGTGCCAGCAGTTTGGGGCTGCCCTCCTACGAGCTATACTTC,CASSLGLPSYELYF
.,.,TRBJ2-5,TRBV11-3,TGTGCCAGCAGCGCGCGGACAGCCAATGAGACCCAGTACTTC,CASSARTANETQYF
.,.,TRBJ2-5,TRBV11-2,TGTACCAGCAGCTTAGGGTTGGGGGCAGGAACGCTAGAGACCCAGTACTTC,CTSSLGLGAGTLETQYF